A single sample is the source of the 10 T cell receptor beta chains below, sequenced in a study of read filtering for tumor transcriptome and immune sequencing. This library used approximately 390 ng RNA and molecular barcoded adaptors spanning alpha/delta and beta/gamma chains. TCRdb independently ran MiXCR on the reads; one entry per CDR3 protein. The sample records 2,000 to 3,000 distinct CDR3 sequences, 50% to 80% being singletons. The source material was a population of CD138-negative cells sorted from bone marrow. The receptors were gathered from a donor aged 40 or older with multiple myeloma. This table probably holds off-target reads from a library built for another chain.

V usage is TRBV7-6 and J usage is TRBJ2-1, with D tentatively TRBD2 (6 bases). V dropped 5 bases and J dropped 5 bases, with 19 bases sitting between them. Germline V gene data show CDR1 as SGHVS and CDR2 as FNYEAQ. The CDR3 has 16 residues. The CDR3 reads CASSLLPGLENNEQFF. CDR3 DNA: TGTGCCAGCAGCCTACTCCCGGGACTCGAGAACAATGAGCAGTTCTTC.

This clonotype was detected only a few times. The chain links TRBV11-3 to TRBJ2-1; 7 nucleotides align to TRBD1. This CDR3 comprises 13 residues. The J segment lost 7 bases and the V segment lost 5 bases, leaving 5 bases of the junction unmatched. Germline V gene sequence: CDR1 SGHNT, CDR2 YENEEA. CDR3 protein: CASSQNRGNEQFF. The CDR3 DNA reads TGTGCCAGCAGCCAAAACAGGGGTAATGAGCAGTTCTTC. The full variable domain, rest sourced from reference TRBV11-3 and TRBJ2-1, is EAGVVQSPRYKIIEKKQPVAFWCNPISGHNTLYWYLQNLGQGPELLIRYENEEAVDDSQLPKDRFSAERLKGVDSTLKIQPAELGDSAVYLCASSQNRGNEQFFGPGTRLTVL.

A single count supports this clonotype. The chain joins TRBV10-1 to TRBJ2-2, with 7 bases that match TRBD1. V shed 6 bases, J shed 2 bases, and the junction held 6 bases outside the gene matches. The germline V gene encodes CDR1 WNHNN and CDR2 SYGVQD (reference sequence). The length of the CDR3 is 15 residues. CDR3 region: CASSTGTANTGELFF. The CDR3 DNA follows: TGCGCCAGCAGCACCGGGACAGCAAACACCGGGGAGCTGTTTTTT.

To note about this clonotype: The CDR3 end shows no conserved phenylalanine or tryptophan, and so a read error is likely. CDR3 bases: TGTGCCAGCAGCCGACACGGGACTAGCGAACAAGAGACCCAGTACTCC. Its protein product is CASSRHGTSEQETQYS. The chain has TRBV7-9 and TRBJ2-5; 10 bases fit TRBD2. The CDR3 loop spans 16 amino acids. The V gene's germline CDR1 is SEHNR and CDR2 FQNEAQ (reference sequence). Germline trimming cut 5 bases from V and 2 bases from J; bases unmatched to any gene: 8.

This clonotype was recorded a few times. CDR3 in DNA: TGTGCCAGCAGCCCTGGGACAGGATACTACGAGCAGTACTTC. Translated: CASSPGTGYYEQYF. V usage is TRBV7-9 and J usage is TRBJ2-7; 8 bases are shared with TRBD1. This CDR3 has 14 residues. After removal of 5 bases from V and 3 bases from J, the junction contained 6 bases not matched to a gene. Germline CDR1 SEHNR, CDR2 FQNEAQ (reference sequence). Full variable domain (missing parts from reference TRBV7-9 and TRBJ2-7): DTGVSQNPRHKITKRGQNVTFRCDPISEHNRLYWYRQTLGQGPEFLTYFQNEAQLEKSRLLSDRFSAERPKGSFSTLEIQRTEQGDSAMYLCASSPGTGYYEQYFGPGTRLTVT.

As for this clonotype: An end of the junction does not agree with germline; a read error may underlie this. The chain recombines TRBV7-9 with TRBJ1-1, with unresolved D. The CDR3 totals 12 residues. Germline V lookup: CDR1 SEHNR, CDR2 FQNEAQ (reference sequence). CDR3 nucleotides: TGTGCCAGCGGCTTAGAGGCGAATGAAGCTTTCTTT. This translates into CASGLEANEAFF.

This clonotype is labeled medium-sized (0.01 to 0.1%). The chain uses TRBV20-1 and TRBJ1-3; TRBD1 might be the D (5 bases). This CDR3 contains 14 residues. The V end lost 5 bases, the J end lost 2 bases, and 13 bases lay between the germline ends. Germline CDR1 DFQATT, CDR2 SNEGSKA (reference sequence). CDR3 nucleotides: TGCAGTGCTGGCCGGGACGGTACTGGAAACACCATATATTTT. As protein: CSAGRDGTGNTIYF.

There are a few counts of this clonotype. This chain uses TRBV20-1 with TRBJ2-7; 7 bases line up with TRBD1. The germline gives CDR1 DFQATT, CDR2 SNEGSKA (reference sequence). J gave up 0 bases and V 0 bases, and 5 bases lay outside the gene matches. The CDR3 is 15 residues long. CDR3 DNA sequence: TGCAGTGCTAGAGATGGGGACAGAAGCTCCTACGAGCAGTACTTC. Its translation: CSARDGDRSSYEQYF.

Notes on this clonotype: The junction differs from germline at one of its ends, possibly a read error. The chain recombines TRBV11-2 with TRBJ2-7, with 7 bases lining up with TRBD2. The CDR3 runs 15 residues. Per germline, CDR1 SGHAT and CDR2 FQNNGV. CDR3 protein: CASSLGPGTNDELYF. The CDR3, as DNA: TGTGCCAGCAGCTTAGGTCCCGGGACTAACGACGAGCTGTACTTC.

This CDR3 is CSARPDVAATEAFF. The CDR3 bases are TGCAGTGCTAGGCCGGACGTCGCGGCTACTGAAGCTTTCTTT. The chain links TRBV20-1 to TRBJ1-1; D unclear. Trimming removed 3 bases at V and 5 bases at J, with 16 bases between. Germline V lookup: CDR1 DFQATT, CDR2 SNEGSKA (reference sequence). This CDR3 comprises 14 residues.